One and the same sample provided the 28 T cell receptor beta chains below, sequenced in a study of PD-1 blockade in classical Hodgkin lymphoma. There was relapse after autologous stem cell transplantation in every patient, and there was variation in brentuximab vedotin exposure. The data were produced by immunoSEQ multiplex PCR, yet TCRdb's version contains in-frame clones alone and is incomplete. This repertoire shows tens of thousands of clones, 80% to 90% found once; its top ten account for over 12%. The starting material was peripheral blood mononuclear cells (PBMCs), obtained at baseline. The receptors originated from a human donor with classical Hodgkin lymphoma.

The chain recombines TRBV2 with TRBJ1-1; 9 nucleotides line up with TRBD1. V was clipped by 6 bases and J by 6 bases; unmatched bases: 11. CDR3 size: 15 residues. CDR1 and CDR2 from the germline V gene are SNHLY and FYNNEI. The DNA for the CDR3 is TGTGCCAGCAGGGACTGGGACAGGGCAGGTCCTGAAGCTTTCTTT. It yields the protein CASRDWDRAGPEAFF.

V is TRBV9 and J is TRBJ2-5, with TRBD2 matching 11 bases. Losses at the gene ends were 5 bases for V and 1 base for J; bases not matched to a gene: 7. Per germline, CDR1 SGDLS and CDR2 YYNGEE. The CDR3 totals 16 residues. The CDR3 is CASSPLGTSGQETQYF. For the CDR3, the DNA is TGTGCCAGCAGTCCCTTGGGGACTAGCGGCCAAGAGACCCAGTACTTC.

DNA of the CDR3: TGTGCCAGCAGCTTGAGGGTCACTGGGGGTAATGAGCAGTTCTTC. It yields the protein CASSLRVTGGNEQFF. The chain links TRBV7-2 to TRBJ2-1; either TRBD1 or TRBD2 may fit D (5 bases each). The V end lost 3 bases, the J end lost 7 bases, and 16 bases lay between the germline ends. The CDR3 has 15 amino acids. Per germline, CDR1 SGHTA and CDR2 FQGNSA. The full variable domain, rest sourced from reference TRBV7-2 and TRBJ2-1, is GAGVSQSPSNKVTEKGKDVELRCDPISGHTALYWYRQSLGQGLEFLIYFQGNSAPDKSGLPSDRFSAERTGGSVSTLTIQRTQQEDSAVYLCASSLRVTGGNEQFFGPGTRLTVL.

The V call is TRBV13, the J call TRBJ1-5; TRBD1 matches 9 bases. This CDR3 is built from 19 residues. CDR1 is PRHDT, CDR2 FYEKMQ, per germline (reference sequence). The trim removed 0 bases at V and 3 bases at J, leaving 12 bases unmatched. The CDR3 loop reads CASSLGKTAGTGPNQPQHF. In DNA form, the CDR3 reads TGTGCCAGCAGCTTAGGCAAGACAGCCGGGACAGGGCCCAATCAGCCCCAGCATTTT.

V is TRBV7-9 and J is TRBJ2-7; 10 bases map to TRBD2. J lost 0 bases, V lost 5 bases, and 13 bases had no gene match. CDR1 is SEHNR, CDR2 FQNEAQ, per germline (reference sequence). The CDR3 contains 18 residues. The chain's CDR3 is CASSPQSGGVFPSYEQYF. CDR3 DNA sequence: TGTGCCAGCAGCCCCCAAAGCGGGGGGGTATTCCCCTCCTACGAGCAGTACTTC.

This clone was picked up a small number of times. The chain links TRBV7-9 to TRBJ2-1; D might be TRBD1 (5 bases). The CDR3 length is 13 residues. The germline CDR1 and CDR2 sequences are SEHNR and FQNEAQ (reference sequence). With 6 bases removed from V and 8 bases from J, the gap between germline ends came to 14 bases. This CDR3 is CASRPTSTDEQFF. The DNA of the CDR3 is TGTGCCAGCAGGCCTACCTCGACAGATGAGCAGTTCTTC.

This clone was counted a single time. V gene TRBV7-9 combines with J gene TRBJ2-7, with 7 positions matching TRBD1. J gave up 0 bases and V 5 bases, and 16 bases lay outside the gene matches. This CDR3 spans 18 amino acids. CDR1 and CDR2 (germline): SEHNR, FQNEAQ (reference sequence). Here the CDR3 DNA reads TGTGCCAGCAGCCCCTCGTACAGGGGAAGACCTCTCTCCTACGAGCAGTACTTC. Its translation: CASSPSYRGRPLSYEQYF.

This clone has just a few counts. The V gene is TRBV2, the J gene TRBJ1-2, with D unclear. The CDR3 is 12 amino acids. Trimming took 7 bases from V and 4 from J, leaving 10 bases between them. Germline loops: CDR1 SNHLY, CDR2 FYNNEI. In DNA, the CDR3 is TGTGCCAGCATCCGATTCGGCTATGGCTACACCTTC. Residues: CASIRFGYGYTF.

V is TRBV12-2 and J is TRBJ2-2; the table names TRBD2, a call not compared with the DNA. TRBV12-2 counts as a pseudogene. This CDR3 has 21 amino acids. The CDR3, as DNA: TGTGCAAGTCGCTTAGACCACACCGGGACTAGCGGGTCCCCGGGCACCGGGGAGCTGTTTTTT. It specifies CASRLDHTGTSGSPGTGELFF.

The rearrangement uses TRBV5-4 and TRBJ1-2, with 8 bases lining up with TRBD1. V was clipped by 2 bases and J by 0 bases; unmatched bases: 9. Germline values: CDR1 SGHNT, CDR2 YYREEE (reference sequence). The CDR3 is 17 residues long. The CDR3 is CASSFPGTGVSNYGYTF. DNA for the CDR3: TGTGCCAGCAGCTTCCCCGGGACAGGCGTTTCTAACTATGGCTACACCTTC.

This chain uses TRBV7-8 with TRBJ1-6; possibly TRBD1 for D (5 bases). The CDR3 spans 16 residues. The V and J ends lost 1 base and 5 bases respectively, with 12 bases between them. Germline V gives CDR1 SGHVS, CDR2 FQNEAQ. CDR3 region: CASSLVPGGNNSPLHF. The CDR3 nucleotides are TGTGCCAGCAGCTTAGTCCCCGGGGGAAATAATTCACCCCTCCACTTT.

Written as DNA, the CDR3 is TGTGCCAGCAGTTTATCGGGGGACAGGGGGCGCGTCGGATACGAGCAGTACTTC. Translating it yields CASSLSGDRGRVGYEQYF. The rearrangement uses TRBV27 and TRBJ2-7; 12 nucleotides agree with TRBD1. V gave up 0 bases and J gave up 4 bases; unmatched junction bases: 10. The CDR3 covers 18 residues. Germline assignment: CDR1 MNHEY and CDR2 SMNVEV (reference sequence).

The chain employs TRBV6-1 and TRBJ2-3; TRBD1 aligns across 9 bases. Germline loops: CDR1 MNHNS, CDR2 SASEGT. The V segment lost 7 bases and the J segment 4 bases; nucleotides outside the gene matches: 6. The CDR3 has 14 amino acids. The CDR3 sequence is CASTPGQGSDTQYF. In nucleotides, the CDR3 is TGTGCCAGCACACCGGGACAGGGCTCAGATACGCAGTATTTT.

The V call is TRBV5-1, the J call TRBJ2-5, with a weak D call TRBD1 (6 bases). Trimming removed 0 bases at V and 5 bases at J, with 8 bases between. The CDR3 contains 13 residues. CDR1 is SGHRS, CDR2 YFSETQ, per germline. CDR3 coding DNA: TGCGCCAGCAGCTTGGACAGGGTTGAGACCCAGTACTTC. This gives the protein CASSLDRVETQYF.

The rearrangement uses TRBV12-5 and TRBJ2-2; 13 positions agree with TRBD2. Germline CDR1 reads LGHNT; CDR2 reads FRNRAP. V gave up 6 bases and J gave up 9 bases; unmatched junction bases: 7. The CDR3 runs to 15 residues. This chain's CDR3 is CASGELAGGRWELFF. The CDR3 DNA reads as TGTGCTAGTGGCGAACTAGCGGGGGGGCGCTGGGAGCTGTTTTTT.

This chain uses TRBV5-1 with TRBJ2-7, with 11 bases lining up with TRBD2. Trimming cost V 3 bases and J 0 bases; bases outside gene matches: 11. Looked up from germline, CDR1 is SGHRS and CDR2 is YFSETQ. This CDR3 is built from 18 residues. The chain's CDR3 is CASSSSGGTLRFSYEQYF. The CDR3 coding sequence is TGCGCCAGCAGCTCTAGCGGGGGGACACTACGATTCTCCTACGAGCAGTACTTC.

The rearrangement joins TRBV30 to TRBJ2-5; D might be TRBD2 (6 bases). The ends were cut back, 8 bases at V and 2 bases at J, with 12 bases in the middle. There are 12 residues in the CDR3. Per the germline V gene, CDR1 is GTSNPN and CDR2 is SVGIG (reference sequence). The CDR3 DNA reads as TGTGCCAGGGAGGACTTTCAAGAGACCCAGTACTTC. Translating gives CAREDFQETQYF. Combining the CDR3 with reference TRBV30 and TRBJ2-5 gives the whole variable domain SQTIHQWPATLVQPVGSPLSLECTVEGTSNPNLYWYRQAAGRGLQLLFYSVGIGQISSEVPQNLSASRPQDRQFILSSKKLLLSDSGFYLCAREDFQETQYFGPGTRLLVL.

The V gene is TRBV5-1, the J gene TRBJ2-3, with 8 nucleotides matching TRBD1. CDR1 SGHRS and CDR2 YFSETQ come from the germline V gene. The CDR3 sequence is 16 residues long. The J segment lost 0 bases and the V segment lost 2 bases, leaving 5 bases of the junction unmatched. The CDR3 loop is CASSFGQGTSTDTQYF. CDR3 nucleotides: TGCGCCAGCAGCTTCGGACAGGGCACTAGCACAGATACGCAGTATTTT.

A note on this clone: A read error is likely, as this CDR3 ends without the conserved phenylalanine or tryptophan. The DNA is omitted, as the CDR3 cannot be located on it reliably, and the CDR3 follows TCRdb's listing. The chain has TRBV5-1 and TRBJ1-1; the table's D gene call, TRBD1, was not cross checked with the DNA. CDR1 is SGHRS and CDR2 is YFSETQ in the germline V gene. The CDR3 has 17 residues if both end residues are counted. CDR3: CASAGTGASSNARTVVI.

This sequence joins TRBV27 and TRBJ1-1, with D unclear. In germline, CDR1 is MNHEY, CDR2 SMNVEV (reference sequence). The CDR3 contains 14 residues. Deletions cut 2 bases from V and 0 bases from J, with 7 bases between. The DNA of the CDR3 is TGTGCCAGCAGTTTAGGAGGGTTGAACACTGAAGCTTTCTTT. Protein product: CASSLGGLNTEAFF.

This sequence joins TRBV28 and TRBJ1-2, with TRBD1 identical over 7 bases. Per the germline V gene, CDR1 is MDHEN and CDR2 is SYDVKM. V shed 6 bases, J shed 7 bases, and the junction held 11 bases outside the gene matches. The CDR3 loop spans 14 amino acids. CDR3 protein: CASSHNRGLGGYTF. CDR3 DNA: TGTGCCAGCAGCCACAACAGGGGTTTGGGTGGCTACACCTTC.

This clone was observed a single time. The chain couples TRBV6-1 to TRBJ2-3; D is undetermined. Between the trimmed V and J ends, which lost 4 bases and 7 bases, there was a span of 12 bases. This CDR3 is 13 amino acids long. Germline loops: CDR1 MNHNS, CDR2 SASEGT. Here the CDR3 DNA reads TGTGCCAGCAGTGTTCAACCCTCGAATACGCAGTATTTT. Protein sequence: CASSVQPSNTQYF.

The CDR3 nucleotides read TGTGCCAGCAGTTTTAGTGTCACTAACTATGGCTACACCTTC. This encodes CASSFSVTNYGYTF. The chain is built from TRBV28 and TRBJ1-2; no definite D call. Germline V CDR1 and CDR2: MDHEN, SYDVKM. This CDR3 is 14 amino acids long. Trimming stripped 3 bases from V and 0 bases from J, with 8 bases between.

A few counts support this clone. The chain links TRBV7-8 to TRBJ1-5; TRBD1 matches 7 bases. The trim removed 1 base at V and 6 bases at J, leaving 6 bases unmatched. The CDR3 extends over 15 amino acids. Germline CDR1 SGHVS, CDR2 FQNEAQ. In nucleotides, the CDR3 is TGTGCCAGCAGCTTAGACAGGGGCCCTAGTCAGCCCCAGCATTTT. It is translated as CASSLDRGPSQPQHF.

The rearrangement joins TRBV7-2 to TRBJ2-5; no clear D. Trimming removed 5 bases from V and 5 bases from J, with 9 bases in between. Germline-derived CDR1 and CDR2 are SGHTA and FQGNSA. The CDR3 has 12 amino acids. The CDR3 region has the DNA TGTGCCAGCAGCGCTTCGTGGGAGACCCAGTACTTC. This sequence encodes CASSASWETQYF.

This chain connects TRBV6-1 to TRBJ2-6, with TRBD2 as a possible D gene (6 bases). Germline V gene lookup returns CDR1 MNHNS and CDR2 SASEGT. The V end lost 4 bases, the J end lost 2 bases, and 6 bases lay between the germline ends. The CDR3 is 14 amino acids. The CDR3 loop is CASSGLAGANVLTF. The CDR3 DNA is TGTGCCAGCAGTGGACTAGCTGGGGCCAACGTCCTGACTTTC.

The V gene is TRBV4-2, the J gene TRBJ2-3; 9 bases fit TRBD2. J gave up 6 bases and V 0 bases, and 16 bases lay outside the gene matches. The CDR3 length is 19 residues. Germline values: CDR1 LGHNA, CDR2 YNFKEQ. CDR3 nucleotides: TGTGCCAGCAGCCAAGATCAGATTTTCGGCGGGGGGGCACCCGATACGCAGTATTTT. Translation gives CASSQDQIFGGGAPDTQYF.

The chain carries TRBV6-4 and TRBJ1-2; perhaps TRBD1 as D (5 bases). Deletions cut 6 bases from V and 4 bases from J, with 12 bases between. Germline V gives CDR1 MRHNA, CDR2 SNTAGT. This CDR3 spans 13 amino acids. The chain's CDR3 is CASSLDRPYGYTF. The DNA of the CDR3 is TGTGCCAGCAGCCTCGACAGACCCTATGGCTACACCTTC.